Sequencing of this T cell receptor beta chain was carried out in a study of T cell repertoires in cytomegalovirus infection. From the reads, TCRdb called clonotypes with MiXCR, one entry per CDR3 protein. The sample comprises 640,000 or so distinct CDR3 sequences, around 35% of which are singletons, and 15% to 20% rests with the top ten. This clonotype has a handful of counts. The antigen is undetermined. Per the germline V gene, CDR1 is SGHRS and CDR2 is YFSETQ. The V and J ends lost 0 bases and 5 bases, in that order; junction bases with no gene match: 4. The CDR3 totals 15 residues. The study's findings and limits: There were HLA-C-restricted CMV-specific TCR beta clonotypes dominating the ex vivo response.

This chain joins TRBV5-1 and TRBJ1-1; TRBD1 matches at 10 bases. This sample comprised cultured PBMCs, obtained from culture after CMV antigen stimulation. The clonotype originates from a human donor in good health (CMV status not recorded). Some clones in this sample may be carry-over from other donors' samples. As DNA, the CDR3 is TGCGCCAGCAGCTTGGGGACAGGGGGTTTTACTGAAGCTTTCTTT. The encoded protein is CASSLGTGGFTEAFF.